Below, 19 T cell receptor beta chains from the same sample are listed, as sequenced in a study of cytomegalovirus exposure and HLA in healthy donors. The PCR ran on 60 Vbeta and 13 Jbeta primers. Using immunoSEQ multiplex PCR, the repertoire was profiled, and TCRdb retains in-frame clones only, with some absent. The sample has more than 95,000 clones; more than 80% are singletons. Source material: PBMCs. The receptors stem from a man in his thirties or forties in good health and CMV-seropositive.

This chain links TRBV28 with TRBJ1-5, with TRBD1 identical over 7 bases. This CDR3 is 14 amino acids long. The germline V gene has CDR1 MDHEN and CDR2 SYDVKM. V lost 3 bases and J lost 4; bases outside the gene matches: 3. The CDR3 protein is CASSFGDRNQPQHF. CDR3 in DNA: TGTGCCAGCAGTTTCGGGGACAGAAATCAGCCCCAGCATTTT.

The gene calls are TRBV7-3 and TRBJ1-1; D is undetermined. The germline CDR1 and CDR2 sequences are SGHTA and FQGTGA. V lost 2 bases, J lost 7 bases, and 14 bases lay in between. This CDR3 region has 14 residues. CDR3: CASSLGGGRYEAFF. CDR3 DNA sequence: TGTGCCAGCAGCTTAGGAGGAGGCAGGTATGAAGCTTTCTTT.

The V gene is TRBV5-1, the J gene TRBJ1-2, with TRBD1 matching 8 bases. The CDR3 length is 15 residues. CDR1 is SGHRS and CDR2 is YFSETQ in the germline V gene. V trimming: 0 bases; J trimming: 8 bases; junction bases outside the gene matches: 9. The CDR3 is CASSLGGQALRGYTF. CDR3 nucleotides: TGCGCCAGCAGCTTGGGGGGACAGGCTTTGAGAGGCTACACCTTC.

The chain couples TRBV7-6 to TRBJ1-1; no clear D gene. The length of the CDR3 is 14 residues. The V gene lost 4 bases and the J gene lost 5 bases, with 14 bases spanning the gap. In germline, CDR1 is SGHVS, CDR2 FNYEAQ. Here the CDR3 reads CASSSPGKGTEAFF. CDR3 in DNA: TGTGCCAGCAGCTCTCCGGGGAAAGGGACTGAAGCTTTCTTT.

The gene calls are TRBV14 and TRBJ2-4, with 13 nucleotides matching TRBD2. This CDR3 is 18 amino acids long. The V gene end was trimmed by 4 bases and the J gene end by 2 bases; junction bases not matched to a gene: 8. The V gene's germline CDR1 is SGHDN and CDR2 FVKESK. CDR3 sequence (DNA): TGTGCCAGCAGCCCCCGAACTAGCGGGGGGGCCTCCAAAAACATTCAGTACTTC. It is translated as CASSPRTSGGASKNIQYF. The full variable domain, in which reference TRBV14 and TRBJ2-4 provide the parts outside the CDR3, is EAGVTQFPSHSVIEKGQTVTLRCDPISGHDNLYWYRRVMGKEIKFLLHFVKESKQDESGMPNNRFLAERTGGTYSTLKVQPAELEDSGVYFCASSPRTSGGASKNIQYFGAGTRLSVL.

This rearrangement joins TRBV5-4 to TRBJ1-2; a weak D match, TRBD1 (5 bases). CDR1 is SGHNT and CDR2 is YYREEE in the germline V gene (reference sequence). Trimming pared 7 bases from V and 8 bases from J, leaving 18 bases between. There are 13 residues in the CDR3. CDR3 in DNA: TGTGCCAGCGGCCTGTGGGGGGTGGGAGGCTACACCTTC. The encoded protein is CASGLWGVGGYTF.

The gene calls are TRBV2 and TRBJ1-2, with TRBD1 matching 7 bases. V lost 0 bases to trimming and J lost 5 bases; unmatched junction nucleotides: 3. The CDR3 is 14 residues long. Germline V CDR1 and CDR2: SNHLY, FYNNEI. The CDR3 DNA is TGTGCCAGCAGTGAAGCTGGACAGGTTTATGGCTACACCTTC. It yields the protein CASSEAGQVYGYTF.

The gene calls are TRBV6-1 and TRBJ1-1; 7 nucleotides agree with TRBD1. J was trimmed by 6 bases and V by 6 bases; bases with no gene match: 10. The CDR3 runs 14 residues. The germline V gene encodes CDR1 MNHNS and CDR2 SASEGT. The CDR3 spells CASRPLKGAPEAFF. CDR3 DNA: TGTGCCAGCAGGCCGTTGAAGGGGGCGCCTGAAGCTTTCTTT.

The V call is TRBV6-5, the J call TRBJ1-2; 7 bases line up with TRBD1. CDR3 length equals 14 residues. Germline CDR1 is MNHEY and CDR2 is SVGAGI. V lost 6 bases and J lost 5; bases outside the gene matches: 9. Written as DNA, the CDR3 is TGTGCCAGCAGCCCCGAGACAGGGAATTATGGCTACACCTTC. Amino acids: CASSPETGNYGYTF.

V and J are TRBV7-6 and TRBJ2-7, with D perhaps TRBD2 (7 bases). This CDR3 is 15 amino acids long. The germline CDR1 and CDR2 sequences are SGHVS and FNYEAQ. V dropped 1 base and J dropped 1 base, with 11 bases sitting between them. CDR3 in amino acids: CASSLEGGDSYEQYF. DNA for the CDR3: TGTGCCAGCAGCTTAGAGGGGGGGGATTCCTACGAGCAGTACTTC.

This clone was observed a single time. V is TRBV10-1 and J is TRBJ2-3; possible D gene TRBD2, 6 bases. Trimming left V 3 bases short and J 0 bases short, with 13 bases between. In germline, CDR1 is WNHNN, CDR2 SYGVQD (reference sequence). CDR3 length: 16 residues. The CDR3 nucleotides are TGCGCCAGCAGTGAAATCGCGGGACGGAGCACAGATACGCAGTATTTT. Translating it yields CASSEIAGRSTDTQYF.

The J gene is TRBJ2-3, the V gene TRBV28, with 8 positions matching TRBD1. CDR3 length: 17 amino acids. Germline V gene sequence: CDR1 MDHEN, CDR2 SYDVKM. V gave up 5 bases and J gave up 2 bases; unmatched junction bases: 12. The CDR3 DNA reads TGTGCCAGCAGTACAAATGGACAGGGTACATTCACAGATACGCAGTATTTT. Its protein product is CASSTNGQGTFTDTQYF.

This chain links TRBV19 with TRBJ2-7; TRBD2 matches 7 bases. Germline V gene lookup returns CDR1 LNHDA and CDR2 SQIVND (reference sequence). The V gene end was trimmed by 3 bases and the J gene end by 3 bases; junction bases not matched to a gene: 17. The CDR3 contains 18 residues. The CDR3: CASSIYLVTSNLNYEQYF. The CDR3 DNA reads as TGTGCCAGTAGTATCTACCTGGTGACTAGCAACCTAAACTACGAGCAGTACTTC.

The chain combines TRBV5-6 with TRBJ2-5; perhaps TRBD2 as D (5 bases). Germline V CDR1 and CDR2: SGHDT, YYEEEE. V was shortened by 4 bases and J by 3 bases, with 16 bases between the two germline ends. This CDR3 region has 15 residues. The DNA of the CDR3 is TGTGCCAGCAGCCCGCGCCCCACGGAGGAAGAGACCCAGTACTTC. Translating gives CASSPRPTEEETQYF.

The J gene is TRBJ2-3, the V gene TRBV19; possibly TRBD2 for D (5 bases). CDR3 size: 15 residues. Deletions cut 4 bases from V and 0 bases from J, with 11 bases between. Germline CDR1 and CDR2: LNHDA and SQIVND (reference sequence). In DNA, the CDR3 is TGTGCCAGTAGTACCGGGATTCTAAGCACAGATACGCAGTATTTT. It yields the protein CASSTGILSTDTQYF.

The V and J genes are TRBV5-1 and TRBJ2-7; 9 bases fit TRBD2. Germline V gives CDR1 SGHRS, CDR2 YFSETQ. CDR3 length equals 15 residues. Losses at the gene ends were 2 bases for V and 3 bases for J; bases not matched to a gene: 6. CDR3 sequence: CASSFRLAGNYEQYF. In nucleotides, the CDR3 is TGCGCCAGCAGCTTCCGGCTAGCGGGGAACTACGAGCAGTACTTC.

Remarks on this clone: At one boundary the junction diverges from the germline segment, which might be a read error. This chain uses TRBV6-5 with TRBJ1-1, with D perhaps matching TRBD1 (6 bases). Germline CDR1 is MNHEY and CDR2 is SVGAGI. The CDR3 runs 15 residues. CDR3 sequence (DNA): TGTGCCAGCAGTAAAGGGGGTTGGGGGAACAGTGAAGCTTTCTTT. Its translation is CASSKGGWGNSEAFF.

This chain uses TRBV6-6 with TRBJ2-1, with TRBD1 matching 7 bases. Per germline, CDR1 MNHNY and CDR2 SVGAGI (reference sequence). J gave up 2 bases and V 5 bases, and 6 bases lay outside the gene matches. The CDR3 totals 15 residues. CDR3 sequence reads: CASSVTGTAYNEQFF. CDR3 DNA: TGTGCCAGCAGTGTTACCGGGACAGCCTACAATGAGCAGTTCTTC.

Here the CDR3 reads CASSPWVRDRFTYEQYF. In nucleotides, the CDR3 is TGTGCCAGCAGTCCATGGGTCCGGGACAGGTTTACCTACGAGCAGTACTTC. The V and J genes are TRBV27 and TRBJ2-7; 8 bases map to TRBD1. In germline, CDR1 is MNHEY, CDR2 SMNVEV (reference sequence). CDR3 length equals 17 residues. After removal of 5 bases from V and 2 bases from J, the junction contained 14 bases not matched to a gene.